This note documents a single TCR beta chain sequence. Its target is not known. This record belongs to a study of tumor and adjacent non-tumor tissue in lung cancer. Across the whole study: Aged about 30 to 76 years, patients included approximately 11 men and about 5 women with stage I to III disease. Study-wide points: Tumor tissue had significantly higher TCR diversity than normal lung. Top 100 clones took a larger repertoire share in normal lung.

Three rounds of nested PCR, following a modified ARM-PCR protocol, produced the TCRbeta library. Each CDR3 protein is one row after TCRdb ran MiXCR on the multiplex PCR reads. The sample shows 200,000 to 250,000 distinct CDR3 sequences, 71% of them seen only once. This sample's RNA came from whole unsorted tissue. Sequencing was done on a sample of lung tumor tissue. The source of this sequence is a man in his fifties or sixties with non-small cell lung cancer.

CDR3 amino acids: CASSLAGQGGGLFF. CDR3 in DNA: TGTGCCAGCAGCTTAGCCGGACAGGGGGGAGGGCTGTTTTTT. The V and J genes are TRBV11-3 and TRBJ2-2; 10 bases line up with TRBD1. CDR3 size: 14 residues. Looked up from germline, CDR1 is SGHNT and CDR2 is YENEEA. V shed 1 base, J shed 13 bases, and the junction held 6 bases outside the gene matches.